What follows describes a single TCR beta chain. Its target is not known. The entry originates in a study of CD8+ T cells in alopecia areata. Findings of the study overall: Lesional scalp, notably in alopecia totalis/universalis, had clonality above that of normal scalp.

RNA extraction and reverse transcription yielded cDNA as sequencing template. TCRdb's table, derived via immunoSEQ multiplex PCR, lists solely in-frame clones and lacks some. The table lists some 110,000 clones, roughly 68% of them singletons, with approximately 3% in the top ten. There are 12 residues in the CDR3. Germline CDR1 GTSNPN, CDR2 SVGIG (reference sequence). V lost 1 base, J lost 11 bases, and 11 bases lay in between. CD4+ and CD8+ T cells were sorted from PBMCs stained for CD3, CD4 and CD8. The chain has TRBV30 and TRBJ1-4, with no clear D. The clonotype was recovered from a human donor in good health. The sample consisted of CD4+ T cells sorted from blood. The CDR3 bases are TGTGCCTGGAGTGGAGGGCCGGTGAAACTGTTTTTT. Its protein product is CAWSGGPVKLFF.